This T cell receptor (beta chain) is from a study of blood T cell repertoires in COVID-19 (dated by TCRdb to the early 2020s). Turning to the overall study: The collaborator samples originated in the United States, Italy and Spain and spanned the acute and convalescent phases of COVID-19. The material from the prospective study consisted of cDNA or gDNA derived from T cells, B-cell-depleted T cells, or PBMCs. Deeply sampled blood TCRbeta repertoires from subjects exposed to, actively infected with, or recovered from COVID-19 were included in the dataset. The repertoires were made available in a free public database intended to serve as a resource for research on the immune response to SARS-CoV-2. Samples came from the ongoing ImmuneRACE study (first 160 participants) plus 1,254 subjects from 6 global collaborators. A de-identified subject ID, COVID-19 status, age in years and sex were almost always included in the sample metadata. Where available, HLA class I and class II types were obtained from metadata supplied by the sample provider rather than from assay-based typing. Overall study results and their limits: The quantity of clinical and demographic metadata differed by source and by participant and was supplied without curation.

One collaborating source in Seattle enrolled patients while the patients were actively infected and followed the patients over time throughout the course of disease. The collaborating institutions used their own protocols to collect whole blood in K2EDTA tubes. For TCRbeta analysis, collaborators shipped samples as frozen whole blood, isolated PBMCs, or DNA extracted from either of those sample types. CDR1 and CDR2, looked up from the germline V gene (reference sequence), are LGHDT and YNNKEL. Inclusive of the bounding cysteine and phenylalanine, the CDR3 is 14 residues long. Kept here is only the CDR3 DNA, which spans 42 bases and is read in frame from base 1. Trimming accounts for 5 bases at V and 1 base at J, while the number of junction bases matched to no gene is 2. The immunoSEQ Assay, a bias-controlled multiplex PCR, was used to amplify TCRbeta CDR3 regions from genomic DNA. Under the source paper's analysis protocol: Nucleated cell counts per sample were estimated from amplification of reference gene primers within the assay. To quantify the absolute abundance of each unique TCRbeta CDR3 rearrangement, sequence reads were collapsed and filtered. For each sample, productive Simpson clonality was calculated by taking the square root of Simpson's diversity index across productive rearrangements. TCRdb re-hosts the immuneACCESS table, in-frame sequences only. Its copies lack some clones; in the studies checked, an unresolved V gene accounts for under half of them, and the cause for the rest is not known. V, J and clone size were drawn from that table, and D and trimming were deduced from the DNA. Counted in this sample were some 240,000 clones; about 81% of them appeared once. The ten largest clonotypes hold about 5% of the sample.

This clone was found once. Its antigen is still unknown. Base quality data are lacking; no much larger clone is found one base away. The sequence came from a woman in her seventies with COVID-19, enrolled during active disease. The V gene is TRBV3-1 (or the pseudogene TRBV3-2) and the J gene is TRBJ1-1; 9 bases in the middle match TRBD1. Sequences were obtained from peripheral blood. The DNA sequence is given as TGTGCCAGCAGCGTACAGGGGGCGAACACTGAAGCTTTCTTT. This sequence encodes CASSVQGANTEAFF.